This T cell receptor (beta chain) was sequenced in a study of CD4 T cell repertoires and nickel (dated by TCRdb to between 2020 and 2021). There are a few counts of this clonotype. Its antigen has not been determined. No qualities accompany the bases; no much larger clone lies one base away. The library was obtained by RT-PCR. Sequencing relied on an Illumina MiSeq. The public reads were reprocessed in TCRdb via fastp at Q25 and MiXCR, keeping in-frame beta chains. Each entry merges the rows of one CDR3 protein and shows their most common DNA and genes. For this sample there are 250 to 350 distinct CDR3 sequences; 72% appear just once. The ten largest clones add up to roughly 17% of the sample. Trimming at the junction amounts to 6 bases on V and 3 bases on J, and the germline ends lie 15 bases apart. The CDR3 measures 15 amino acids from cysteine to phenylalanine. This entry keeps only the CDR3 DNA: 45 bases, framed from base 1.

Input material: CD4+ T cells from blood, not recorded whether cultured. This receptor was taken from a human donor in a nickel allergy study, with or without nickel allergy (not recorded which). It is not recorded whether this sample comes from one donor or several. The receptor chain draws on TRBV12-3 or TRBV12-4 and TRBJ1-5; the D gene is unclear. The nucleotide sequence is given as TGTGCCAGCAGCCGGACGGTGGGCCACAATCAGCCCCAGCATTTT. This codes for CASSRTVGHNQPQHF.